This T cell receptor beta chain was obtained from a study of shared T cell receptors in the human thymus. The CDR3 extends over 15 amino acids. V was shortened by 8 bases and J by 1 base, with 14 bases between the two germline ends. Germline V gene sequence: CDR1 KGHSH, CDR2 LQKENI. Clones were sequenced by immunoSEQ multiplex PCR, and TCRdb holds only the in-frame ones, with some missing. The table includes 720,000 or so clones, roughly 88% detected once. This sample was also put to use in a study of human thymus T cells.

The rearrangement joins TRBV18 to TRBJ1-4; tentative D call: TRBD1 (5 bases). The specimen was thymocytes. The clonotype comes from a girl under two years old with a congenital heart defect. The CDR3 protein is CASRLGGGTNEKLFF. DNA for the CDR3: TGTGCCAGCCGGCTGGGGGGAGGAACTAATGAAAAACTGTTTTTT.